The next 21 T cell receptor beta chains were all read from a single sample in a study of T cell changes during pregnancy in multiple sclerosis. Some clones are missing from TCRdb's copy, which holds only in-frame ones; the method was immunoSEQ multiplex PCR. Counted here are approximately 85,000 clones, about 95% occurring once; the ten biggest clones make up 2% to 3%. The specimen was peripheral blood, collected in the third trimester of pregnancy. These receptors came from a female donor with multiple sclerosis, enrolled in a pregnancy study.

The chain carries TRBV29-1 and TRBJ2-7; D uncertain. Trimming pared 4 bases from V and 5 bases from J, leaving 12 bases between. The CDR3 totals 12 residues. Germline CDR1 reads SQVTM; CDR2 reads ANQGSEA. CDR3 nucleotides: TGCAGCGTTGGGCAGGTAGGAAACGAGCAGTACTTC. This encodes CSVGQVGNEQYF.

CDR3 in amino acids: CASSYSRAASEQYF. The CDR3 region has the DNA TGTGCCAGCAGTTACTCGAGGGCCGCGTCAGAGCAGTACTTC. This rearrangement joins TRBV6-5 to TRBJ2-7, with D maybe TRBD2 (5 bases). CDR1 and CDR2 (germline): MNHEY, SVGAGI. The CDR3 covers 14 residues. With 0 bases removed from V and 7 bases from J, the gap between germline ends came to 13 bases.

The rearrangement uses TRBV5-8 and TRBJ1-2, with D possibly TRBD1 on 5 matching bases. CDR1 is SGHTS and CDR2 is YDEGEE in the germline V gene. V was cut by 0 bases and J by 5 bases, with 8 bases left in between. The length of the CDR3 is 13 residues. The CDR3 DNA follows: TGTGCCAGCAGCTTGGGCAGGGCGTATGGCTACACCTTC. This translates into CASSLGRAYGYTF. Using reference TRBV5-8 and TRBJ1-2 for the parts outside the CDR3, the full variable domain is EAGVTQSPTHLIKTRGQQATLRCSPISGHTSVYWYQQALGLGLQFLLWYDEGEERNRGNFPPRFSGRQFPNYSSELNVNALELEDSALYLCASSLGRAYGYTFGSGTRLTVV.

The rearrangement uses TRBV6-1 and TRBJ2-4, with D tentatively TRBD2 (6 bases). The CDR3 is made up of 14 amino acids. V gave up 4 bases and J gave up 2 bases, with 9 bases separating them. The germline V gene encodes CDR1 MNHNS and CDR2 SASEGT. The CDR3 loop reads CASSAGDPKNIQYF. CDR3 coding DNA: TGTGCCAGCAGTGCGGGGGATCCCAAAAACATTCAGTACTTC.

This clone was picked up one time. This chain uses TRBV4-1 with TRBJ2-1; 11 nucleotides align to TRBD2. Trimming took 2 bases from V and 7 from J; bases not matched to a gene: 4. Germline V CDR1 and CDR2: MGHRA, YSYEKL. The CDR3 is made up of 15 amino acids. CDR3 loop: CASSQLAGGQNEQFF. The CDR3 DNA sequence: TGCGCCAGCAGCCAACTAGCGGGGGGCCAAAATGAGCAGTTCTTC.

The genes are TRBV7-8 and TRBJ2-7; D ambiguous. Germline CDR1 is SGHVS and CDR2 is FQNEAQ. The CDR3 is 14 residues long. The germline V and J ends were trimmed by 0 bases and 2 bases, with 8 bases remaining between them. CDR3 residues: CASSLASEAYEQYF. In nucleotides, the CDR3 is TGTGCCAGCAGCTTAGCGTCAGAAGCCTACGAGCAGTACTTC.

The chain is built from TRBV5-1 and TRBJ2-5; 11 bases are shared with TRBD2. CDR1 and CDR2 from the germline V gene are SGHRS and YFSETQ. CDR3 length equals 16 residues. The junction had 6 bases not matched to a gene; V was cut back by 4 bases and J by 1 base. Here the CDR3 reads CASSRSLAGGQETQYF. CDR3 bases: TGCGCCAGCAGCCGTAGTCTAGCGGGGGGCCAAGAGACCCAGTACTTC.

This clone has just one count. The chain carries TRBV25-1 and TRBJ2-1, with TRBD1 matching over 9 bases. Germline V gene data show CDR1 as MGHDK and CDR2 as SYGVNS. With 5 bases clipped from V and 8 bases from J, the junction kept 10 bases outside the gene matches. This CDR3 is 15 amino acids long. In DNA, the CDR3 is TGTGCCAGCAGTCTTACAGGGGGCGACGGCGATGAGCAGTTCTTC. The encoded protein is CASSLTGGDGDEQFF.

The rearrangement uses TRBV4-2 and TRBJ2-3, with 8 bases lining up with TRBD1. The CDR3 has 16 amino acids. V trimming: 3 bases; J trimming: 2 bases; junction bases outside the gene matches: 7. The germline V gene has CDR1 LGHNA and CDR2 YNFKEQ. The CDR3 loop reads CASSQAGTGVTDTQYF. CDR3 DNA: TGTGCCAGCAGCCAGGCCGGGACAGGAGTCACAGATACGCAGTATTTT.

V gene TRBV6-5 combines with J gene TRBJ2-1; D not certain. V was trimmed by 6 bases and J by 8 bases, leaving 17 bases between them. CDR1 is MNHEY and CDR2 is SVGAGI in the germline V gene. CDR3 length: 14 residues. In DNA, the CDR3 is TGTGCCAGCAGCCAAGGCCTAGTCGCCCATGAGCAGTTCTTC. Translation gives CASSQGLVAHEQFF.

The V call is TRBV6-5, the J call TRBJ1-1, with a possible D match to TRBD1 (6 bases). The CDR3 extends over 14 amino acids. Trimming pared 7 bases from V and 2 bases from J, leaving 14 bases between. CDR1 MNHEY and CDR2 SVGAGI come from the germline V gene. The CDR3 protein is CASNRQAFNTEAFF. CDR3 in DNA: TGTGCCAGCAACAGACAGGCTTTCAACACTGAAGCTTTCTTT.

The V gene is TRBV21-1, the J gene TRBJ2-7; TRBD2 is the table's D call, not checked against the DNA. TRBV21-1 is described as a pseudogene. CDR3 length: 16 residues. This CDR3 reads CASIKKTGTSFDEQYF. Written as DNA, the CDR3 is TGTGCCAGCATCAAGAAAACCGGGACTAGTTTTGACGAGCAGTACTTC.

J is TRBJ1-4 and V is TRBV2; perhaps TRBD1 as D (6 bases). Trimming took off 2 bases at V and 8 bases at J, with 12 bases between the two ends. The CDR3 spans 14 residues. CDR1 is SNHLY and CDR2 is FYNNEI in the germline V gene. The CDR3 here is CASSETGLKEKLFF. CDR3 DNA sequence: TGTGCCAGCAGTGAAACAGGGTTAAAAGAAAAACTGTTTTTT.

CDR3 DNA: TGCGCCAGCAGCGCCGGGACAGAGGGCTATGGCTACACCTTC. Translating it yields CASSAGTEGYGYTF. V and J are TRBV5-1 and TRBJ1-2; TRBD1 matches at 7 bases. V was clipped by 4 bases and J by 4 bases; unmatched bases: 7. The CDR3 length is 14 residues. From germline, CDR1 is SGHRS and CDR2 YFSETQ.

The chain has TRBV5-6 and TRBJ1-1; D is perhaps TRBD1 (5 bases). Trimming stripped 4 bases from V and 0 bases from J, with 16 bases between. The CDR3 is made up of 16 amino acids. Germline V gene sequence: CDR1 SGHDT, CDR2 YYEEEE. CDR3 loop: CASSRMTDSLNTEAFF. CDR3 nucleotides: TGTGCCAGCAGCCGTATGACAGATTCCTTGAACACTGAAGCTTTCTTT. Looking up the rest from reference TRBV5-6 and TRBJ1-1 gives the full variable domain: DAGVTQSPTHLIKTRGQQVTLRCSPKSGHDTVSWYQQALGQGPQFIFQYYEEEERQRGNFPDRFSGHQFPNYSSELNVNALLLGDSALYLCASSRMTDSLNTEAFFGQGTRLTVV.

This chain joins TRBV6-6 and TRBJ2-1, with 8 bases lining up with TRBD2. CDR1 and CDR2 from the germline V gene are MNHNY and SVGAGI (reference sequence). Trimming at V came to 6 bases and at J to 4 bases, leaving 11 bases not matched to a gene. This CDR3 has 16 residues. CDR3 sequence (DNA): TGTGCCAGCAGCACCTTGGGTAGCGGGATATACAATGAGCAGTTCTTC. Protein sequence: CASSTLGSGIYNEQFF.

Note on this clone: One end of the junction does not line up with germline, which may come from a read error. This sequence joins TRBV7-7 and TRBJ2-5, with a possible D match to TRBD2 (5 bases). The CDR3 is 14 amino acids. Germline V gene lookup returns CDR1 SSHAT and CDR2 FNYEAQ (reference sequence). CDR3 amino acids: CASSLDAGEETQYF. The CDR3, as DNA: TGTGCTAGCAGCTTAGATGCTGGGGAGGAGACCCAGTACTTC.

This clone showed up just once. V is TRBV28 and J is TRBJ1-2, with D possibly TRBD1 on 5 matching bases. The CDR3 runs to 13 residues. Trimming took off 2 bases at V and 5 bases at J, with 9 bases between the two ends. Germline V CDR1 and CDR2: MDHEN, SYDVKM. The CDR3, as DNA: TGTGCCAGCAGTTTAAAGACAGCGTATGGCTACACCTTC. Translated: CASSLKTAYGYTF.

Note on this clone: One junction end disagrees with the germline gene, perhaps due to a read error. The chain joins TRBV4-1 to TRBJ1-6; D is unclear. This CDR3 has 15 amino acids. Germline CDR1 and CDR2: MGHRA and YSYEKL. The CDR3 DNA reads TGTGCCAGCAGCCAAGAATGGGAGGGAAGCTCACCCCTCCACTTT. This sequence encodes CASSQEWEGSSPLHF.

The chain combines TRBV18 with TRBJ1-1; D unresolved. The CDR3 loop spans 11 amino acids. CDR1 is KGHSH and CDR2 is LQKENI in the germline V gene. V lost 6 bases to trimming and J lost 3 bases, with 5 bases between them. CDR3 nucleotides: TGTGCCAGCTCTTTCGACACTGAAGCTTTCTTT. Protein sequence: CASSFDTEAFF.

V gene TRBV5-4 combines with J gene TRBJ2-3; the match to TRBD2 covers 10 bases. The CDR3 consists of 19 residues. Germline trimming cut 1 base from V and 0 bases from J; bases unmatched to any gene: 11. Germline V gives CDR1 SGHNT, CDR2 YYREEE (reference sequence). CDR3 sequence reads: CASSLMNRAGGSSTDTQYF. Here the CDR3 DNA reads TGTGCCAGCAGCTTGATGAATCGAGCGGGGGGGTCTAGCACAGATACGCAGTATTTT.